The present T cell receptor (beta chain) was sequenced within a study of molecular identifiers for immune sequencing clone quantification (dated by TCRdb to the late 2010s). Regarding the complete study: For a replicate experiment, RNA from approximately 20,000 or 100,000 naive CD8 T cells was divided into five aliquots, and four of the five aliquots were sequenced. This methods study used CD8 T cells to benchmark TCR RNA copy counting and molecular-identifier clustering-based TCR repertoire sequencing (MIDCIRS). General study outcomes and caveats: When barcode sub-clustering was left out, chimeric consensus sequences inflated TCR diversity, with chimeras reaching as high as 47%. Roughly 3 recovered TCR RNA copies per cell were obtained by modeling, versus 9 to 10 by digital PCR, implying a capture efficiency of 30% to 35%. Spiked-in Jurkat TCR RNA equivalent to a single cell was reported to be detectable even among 980,000 or so naive CD8 T cells. The naive libraries included spiked-in Jurkat TCR RNA (approximately 11 copies' worth), and this RNA is not part of the donor repertoire. Identical TCR molecules sharing a barcode could cause highly expanded clone sizes to be underestimated. In CMV-specific effector cells, clones with more than 20 RNA copies accounted for over 97% of molecules, whereas in naive cells such clones accounted for under 1%.

The V end loses 1 base and the J end loses 4 bases, and a stretch of 7 bases separates them. CDR1 and CDR2, per the germline V gene, are SQVTM and ANQGSEA. Its CDR3 holds 12 amino acids, cysteine through phenylalanine. Just CDR3 DNA is preserved here, 36 bases in frame from base 1. At least ten counts were recorded for this clonotype. Its antigen remains undetermined. Within one base of it there is no much larger clone, and no base qualities were kept. Libraries of naive CD8 T cells were generated from about 19,000 to 1,100,000 sorted cells, with 10%, 30% or 50% of the purified RNA used. Naive CD8 T cells, defined as CD8+CD4-CCR7+CD45RA+, were FACS-sorted into RLT Plus buffer on a BD FACSAria II. To test detection sensitivity, Jurkat RNA equal to around nine TCR copies was added to samples of roughly 17,000-1,100,000 naive CD8 T cells. CD8 T cells were enriched using RosetteSep CD8+ T Cell Enrichment Cocktail and Ficoll-Paque, and the enriched cells then underwent ACK red cell lysis.

The method was PCR. The instrument was an Illumina HiSeq 4000. Preparation of bulk TCR libraries followed a previously described approach, with the TCR primers listed in Table S5. The Qiagen AllPrep DNA/RNA kit was used to purify total RNA. Before any analysis, reads coming from multiple sequencing runs of the same library were combined into one pool. On the authors' methods: Reads were retained only if their TCR constant sequence matched exactly, and those retained reads were trimmed to 150 nt and grouped according to their 12-nt molecular barcodes. Within each barcode group, reads were sub-clustered at a 15% Levenshtein threshold, and quality-weighted consensus sequences were built per RNA molecule. Non-functional sequences were excluded, and lower-count sequences lying one edit away from another sequence were also excluded. Based on a fit of two negative binomial distributions, barcode sub-clusters having less than 20% of the maximum read count were discarded. TCRdb reran the public reads through fastp at Q25 and MiXCR, keeping productive beta chains. Every entry covers one CDR3 protein and lists the most common genes and DNA from its rows. TCRdb assigned the V and J calls; the authors' analysis was not used. This sample is represented by over 55,000 distinct CDR3 sequences; roughly 17% of them were singletons. Under 1.5% of the sample lies in the top ten.

The origin of this receptor is a human donor in good health. Some libraries in this study had Jurkat cell RNA spiked in. The material sequenced was naive CD8+ T cells from blood, with Jurkat cell RNA spiked in. Explained via the paper, the cell subset or site label denotes: FACS-sorted CD8+CD4-CCR7+CD45RA+ naive T cells. The rearrangement joined TRBV29-1 to TRBJ2-5; no D segment can be confidently identified. The CDR3 corresponds to CSVEGTGETQYF. Here is the DNA: TGCAGCGTTGAAGGGACCGGAGAGACCCAGTACTTC.